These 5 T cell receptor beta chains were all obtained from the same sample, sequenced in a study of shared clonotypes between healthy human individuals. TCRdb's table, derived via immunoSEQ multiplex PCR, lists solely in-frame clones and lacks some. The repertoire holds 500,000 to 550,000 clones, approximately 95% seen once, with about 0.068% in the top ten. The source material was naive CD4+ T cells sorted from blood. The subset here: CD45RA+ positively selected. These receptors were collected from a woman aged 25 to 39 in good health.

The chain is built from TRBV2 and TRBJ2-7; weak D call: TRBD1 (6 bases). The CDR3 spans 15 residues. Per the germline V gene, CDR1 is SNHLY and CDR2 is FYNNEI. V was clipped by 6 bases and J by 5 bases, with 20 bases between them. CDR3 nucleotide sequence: TGTGCCAGCAGCAGCACAGGGTCCTACTACGACGAGCAGTACTTC. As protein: CASSSTGSYYDEQYF.

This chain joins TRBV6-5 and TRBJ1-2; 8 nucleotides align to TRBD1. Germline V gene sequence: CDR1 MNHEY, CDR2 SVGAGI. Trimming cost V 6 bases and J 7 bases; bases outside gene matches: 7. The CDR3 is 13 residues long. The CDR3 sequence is CASSPTGERGYTF. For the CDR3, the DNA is TGTGCCAGCAGCCCGACAGGGGAGCGTGGCTACACCTTC.

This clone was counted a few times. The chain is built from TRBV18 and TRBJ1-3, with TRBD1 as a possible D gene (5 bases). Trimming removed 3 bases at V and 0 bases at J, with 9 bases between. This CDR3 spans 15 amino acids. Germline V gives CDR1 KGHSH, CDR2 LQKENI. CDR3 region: CASSPGQHSGNTIYF. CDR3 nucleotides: TGTGCCAGCTCACCGGGGCAGCACTCTGGAAACACCATATATTTT.

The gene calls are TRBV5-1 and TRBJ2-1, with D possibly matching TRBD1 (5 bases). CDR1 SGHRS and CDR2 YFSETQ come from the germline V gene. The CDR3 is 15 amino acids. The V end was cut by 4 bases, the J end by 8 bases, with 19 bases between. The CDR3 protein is CASSLTGQGAYEQFF. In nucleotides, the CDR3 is TGCGCCAGCAGCCTTACGGGCCAAGGGGCCTATGAGCAGTTCTTC.

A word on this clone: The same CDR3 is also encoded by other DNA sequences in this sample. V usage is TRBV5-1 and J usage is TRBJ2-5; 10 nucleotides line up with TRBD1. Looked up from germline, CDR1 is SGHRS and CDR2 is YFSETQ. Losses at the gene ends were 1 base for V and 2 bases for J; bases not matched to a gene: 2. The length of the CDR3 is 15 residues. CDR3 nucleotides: TGCGCCAGCAGCTTGAGGACAGGGGGTCAAGAGACCCAGTACTTC. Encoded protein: CASSLRTGGQETQYF. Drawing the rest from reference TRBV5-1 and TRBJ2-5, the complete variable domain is KAGVTQTPRYLIKTRGQQVTLSCSPISGHRSVSWYQQTPGQGLQFLFEYFSETQRNKGNFPGRFSGRQFSNSRSEMNVSTLELGDSALYLCASSLRTGGQETQYFGPGTRLLVL.